One and the same sample provided the 3 T cell receptor beta chains below, sequenced in a study of T cell repertoires in cytomegalovirus infection. TCRdb called the reads again in MiXCR, with one record for every CDR3 protein. The table has some 940,000 distinct CDR3 sequences, 31% seen once. Their antigens remain unidentified. Material: cultured CD8+ T cells from PBMCs, obtained from culture after CMV antigen stimulation. Receptors were obtained from a human donor in good health (CMV status not recorded). Some clones in this sample may be carry-over from other donors' samples.

The chain joins TRBV29-1 to TRBJ2-2; D is undetermined. The CDR3 has 12 amino acids. Per the germline V gene, CDR1 is SQVTM and CDR2 is ANQGSEA. Trimming shortened V by 4 bases and J by 6 bases, and 9 bases separated the two germline ends. The CDR3 here is CSVVEVAGELFF. CDR3 DNA: TGCAGCGTTGTAGAGGTGGCCGGGGAGCTGTTTTTT.

This chain connects TRBV5-6 to TRBJ1-1; 7 positions match TRBD1. The CDR3 is 16 residues long. Trimming at V came to 0 bases and at J to 3 bases, leaving 8 bases not matched to a gene. Germline V gene data show CDR1 as SGHDT and CDR2 as YYEEEE. The CDR3 nucleotides are TGTGCCAGCAGCTTGGAGCCCGAGGGGGCGGACACTGAAGCTTTCTTT. It translates to CASSLEPEGADTEAFF.

J is TRBJ2-1 and V is TRBV5-1; D unclear. The V gene's germline CDR1 is SGHRS and CDR2 YFSETQ. This CDR3 has 16 amino acids. V was trimmed by 0 bases and J by 7 bases, leaving 17 bases between them. The CDR3 bases are TGCGCCAGCAGCTTGGGTCTGCTACAGAAAGTAAATGAGCAGTTCTTC. Translated, it gives CASSLGLLQKVNEQFF.